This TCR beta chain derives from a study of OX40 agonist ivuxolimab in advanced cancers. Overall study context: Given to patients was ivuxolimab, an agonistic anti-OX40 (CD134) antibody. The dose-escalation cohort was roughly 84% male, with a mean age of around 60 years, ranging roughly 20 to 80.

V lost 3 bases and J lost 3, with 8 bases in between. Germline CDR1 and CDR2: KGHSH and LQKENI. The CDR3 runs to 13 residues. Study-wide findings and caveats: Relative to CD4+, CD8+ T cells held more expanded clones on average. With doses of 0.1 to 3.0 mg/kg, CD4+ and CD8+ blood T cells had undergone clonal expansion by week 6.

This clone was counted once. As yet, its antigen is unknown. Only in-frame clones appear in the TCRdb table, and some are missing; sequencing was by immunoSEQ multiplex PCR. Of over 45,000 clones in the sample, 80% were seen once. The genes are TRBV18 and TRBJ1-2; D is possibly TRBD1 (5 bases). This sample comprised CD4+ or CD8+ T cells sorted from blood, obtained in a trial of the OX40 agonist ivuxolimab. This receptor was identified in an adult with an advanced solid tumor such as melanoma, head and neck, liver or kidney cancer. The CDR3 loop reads CASSPQGDYGYTF. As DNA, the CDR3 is TGTGCCAGCTCACCTCAGGGTGACTATGGCTACACCTTC.